In its sample, the clone carrying this T cell receptor beta chain was seen many times. Its antigen is undetermined. The time point was: persistent/refractory GD, antithyroid drugs over 5 years with positive TRAb. PBMCs provided the RNA from which the TCR library was made. These data come from a study of regulatory T cells in long-lasting Graves disease. As for the study in general: Persistent Graves' disease denoted over 5 years of antithyroid drugs plus positive TSH receptor antibodies. General study results and limits: Analyses excluded thyroid tissue, covering peripheral blood alone. Persistent disease preferred TRBV28, TRBJ1-2 and TRBJ2-5; new disease, TRBV20-1 and TRBJ2-1.

The V segment lost 2 bases and the J segment 3 bases; nucleotides outside the gene matches: 6. Looked up from germline, CDR1 is GTSNPN and CDR2 is SVGIG (reference sequence). The CDR3 covers 14 residues. CDR3-region Arm-PCR and iRepertoire HTBI primers produced the TCR beta libraries. How the authors handled the data: Identification of gene segments yielded some 61 TRBV and 14 TRBJ across samples. MiXCR, applied by TCRdb to the multiplex PCR reads, yields one record per CDR3 protein. These V and J calls originate from TCRdb's pipeline instead of the authors' own analysis. The sample lists fewer than 450,000 distinct CDR3 sequences, about 25% occurring once.

The receptor was derived from a female donor with Graves disease. The chain is built from TRBV30 and TRBJ2-5, with 7 positions matching TRBD2. Sequencing was performed on peripheral blood mononuclear cells (PBMCs), taken when the disease was refractory, from a patient treated with antithyroid drugs. This chain's CDR3 is CAWSSGIGKETQYF. The CDR3 nucleotides read TGTGCCTGGAGTAGCGGGATCGGGAAAGAGACCCAGTACTTC.